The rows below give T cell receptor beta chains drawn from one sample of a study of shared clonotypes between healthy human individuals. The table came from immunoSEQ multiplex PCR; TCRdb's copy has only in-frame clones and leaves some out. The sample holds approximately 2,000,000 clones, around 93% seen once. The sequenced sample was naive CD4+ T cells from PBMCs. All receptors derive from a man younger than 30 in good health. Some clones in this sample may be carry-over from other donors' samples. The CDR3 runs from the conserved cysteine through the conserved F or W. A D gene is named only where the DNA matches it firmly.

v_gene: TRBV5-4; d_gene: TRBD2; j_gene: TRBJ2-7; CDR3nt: TGTGCCAGCAGTTCGACTAGCGGGGGCTCCTACGAGCAGTACTTC; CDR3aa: CASSSTSGGSYEQYF
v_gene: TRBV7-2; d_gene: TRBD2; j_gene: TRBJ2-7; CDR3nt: TGTGCCAGCACCTTCGGGACTAGTAAGAATGGGCAGTACTTC; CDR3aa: CASTFGTSKNGQYF
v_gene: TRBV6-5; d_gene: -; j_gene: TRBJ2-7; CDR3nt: TGTGCCAGCAGCAAACAGGGAAGGGGCTACGAGCAGTACTTC; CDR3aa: CASSKQGRGYEQYF
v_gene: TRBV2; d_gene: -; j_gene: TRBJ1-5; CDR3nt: TGTGCCAGCAGGCCCAGAAATCTGAAGAATCAGCCCCAGCATTTT; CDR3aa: CASRPRNLKNQPQHF
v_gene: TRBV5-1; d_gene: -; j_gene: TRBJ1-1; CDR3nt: TGCGCCAGCAGCTTTGAAGGGGTGACTGAAGCTTTCTTT; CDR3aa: CASSFEGVTEAFF
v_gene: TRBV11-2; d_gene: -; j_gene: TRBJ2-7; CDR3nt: TGTGCCAGCAGCTTAGATTCAGACGGCTCCTACGAGCAGTACTTC; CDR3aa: CASSLDSDGSYEQYF
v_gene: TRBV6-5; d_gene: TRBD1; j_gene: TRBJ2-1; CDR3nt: TGTGCCAGCAACCCGGGACAGGGGACTTTCCATGAGCAGTTCTTC; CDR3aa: CASNPGQGTFHEQFF
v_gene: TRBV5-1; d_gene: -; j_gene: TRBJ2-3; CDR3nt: TGCGCCAGCAGCCCGGGATACCGCACAGATACGCAGTATTTT; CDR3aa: CASSPGYRTDTQYF
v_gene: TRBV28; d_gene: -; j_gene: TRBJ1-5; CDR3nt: TGTGCCGCCCACAGTCGTTATCGCAATCAGCCCCAGCATTTT; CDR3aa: CAAHSRYRNQPQHF
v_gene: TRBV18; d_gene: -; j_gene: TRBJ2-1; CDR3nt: TGTGCCAGCTCACCACCTTCCGGCAATGAGCAGTTCTTC; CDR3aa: CASSPPSGNEQFF
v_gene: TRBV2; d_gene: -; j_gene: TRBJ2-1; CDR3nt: TGTGCCAGCAGTGACGATGGGGGGGCGTTCTTTGAGCAGTTCTTC; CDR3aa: CASSDDGGAFFEQFF